What follows is one TCR beta chain and its context. This clone was observed a handful of times. This clone's antigen is unknown. Base qualities are not recorded, but no much larger clone differs from it by a single base. Receptor libraries were prepared by the immunoSEQ multiplex PCR assay. To provide template for TCR sequencing, every sample had RNA extracted and reverse transcribed into cDNA. First-strand cDNA was synthesized using SuperScript III with a 2:1 mix of oligo-dT and random hexamers. Amplification bias was assessed with a synthetic immune receptor repertoire, and residual bias was removed computationally. The published analysis was carried out like this. Raw reads were preprocessed to remove errors, and CDR3 was defined by IMGT conventions from the conserved cysteine to phenylalanine. To get clonality, Shannon entropy was normalized by log2 of the number of productive unique TCRs and the result was subtracted from 1. Whether scalp clones were CD4 or CD8 was inferred by matching scalp TCRbeta sequences against CD4 and CD8 repertoires sorted from blood. TCRdb retrieved this table from immuneACCESS and kept in-frame rearrangements only. Not all clones are present; in checked studies, unresolved V genes account for under half, and no reason is known for the remainder. V and J calls and clone size are those listed in that table; D and trimming were worked out from the DNA. The sample table lists some 210,000 clones, more than 55% of them with a count of one. The ten largest clones take up 0.95% to 1.5% of the sample.

Taken from cysteine to phenylalanine, the CDR3 has 16 residues. Here the CDR3 DNA is all that survives: 48 bases in frame from base 1. A distance of 20 bases separates the germline ends of V and J, which lose 1 base and 5 bases respectively. CDR1 and CDR2 (GTSNPN, SVGIG) derive from the germline V gene (reference sequence). The data stem from a study of CD8+ T cells in alopecia areata (dated by TCRdb to 2016 to 2018). About the full investigation: Treated patients were enrolled in an open-label pilot trial of oral tofacitinib at 5 to 10 mg twice daily for moderate-to-severe alopecia areata. Tofacitinib was administered for 6 to 18 months, and 6 months of follow-up off drug were then conducted to assess delayed response and recurrence. The SALT score, which quantifies the percentage of affected scalp surface area, was used to measure disease severity in treated patients. High-throughput TCRbeta sequencing was used to examine T cell clonal expansion in alopecia areata in both the C3H/HeJ mouse model and human patients. Scalp tissue and sorted CD4+ and CD8+ peripheral blood T cells from patchy and totalis/universalis alopecia areata patients and from healthy controls were covered by human TCRbeta sequencing. Biopsies were taken from tofacitinib-treated patients at baseline and again at 4 and 24 weeks into treatment, and several of those patients also had a later scalp biopsy. Scalp clonality was compared across normal scalp (n=4), patchy alopecia areata scalp (n=8), and alopecia totalis/universalis scalp (n=8). RNA was obtained with the PAXgene miRNA kit for fixed scalp, the miRNeasy kit for PBMCs, and the RNeasy kit for mouse skin. TCRbeta CDR3 regions were amplified by immunoSEQ multiplex PCR using 35 Vbeta forward and 13 Jbeta reverse primers.

The sample's treatment or condition, from its label and the paper: oral pan-JAK inhibitor, 5-10 mg twice daily. Lesional scalp punch biopsies and peripheral blood were obtained from alopecia areata patients. PBMCs were isolated by density centrifugation and stained for CD3, CD4 and CD8, and CD4+ and CD8+ T cells were sorted on a FACSAria. Study-wide conclusions, independent of this receptor: Shared TCR sequences between patients were less evident than in mice, which may be partly attributable to HLA diversity in the patient population. Many expanded lesional clones were found to persist in scalp and blood during tofacitinib treatment, and relapse after treatment cessation may be partly explained by this persistence. Higher clonality and more expanded CD8+ clones were observed in lesional scalp than in normal scalp, particularly in alopecia totalis/universalis, a finding suggestive of antigenic drive. Because the treated cohort was small and had only one nonresponder, larger studies are needed to examine links between baseline CD8+ expansion and response. Scalp clonality and the number of expanded CD8+ clones among the top 100 scalp clones were significantly decreased by tofacitinib. Unlike mouse skin, which is dominated by gammadelta T cells, normal human skin has resident alphabeta T cells that are also sequenced, and this complicates analysis of the scalp TCR repertoire.

The specimen was CD4+ T cells sorted from blood, collected between weeks 43 and 45, from a patient treated with tofacitinib. The chain is made from TRBV30 and TRBJ1-1; possibly the D gene is TRBD1, per 6 matching bases. This TCR came from a human donor with alopecia areata. The CDR3 sequence is CAWSEQGIGLGTEAFF. The nucleotide sequence is given as TGTGCCTGGAGTGAACAGGGTATCGGGTTGGGGACTGAAGCTTTCTTT. The CDR3 plus the reference TRBV30 and TRBJ1-1 genes for the other parts give the full variable domain: SQTIHQWPATLVQPVGSPLSLECTVEGTSNPNLYWYRQAAGRGLQLLFYSVGIGQISSEVPQNLSASRPQDRQFILSSKKLLLSDSGFYLCAWSEQGIGLGTEAFFGQGTRLTVV.